Following are 15 T cell receptor beta chains from one sample sequenced in a study of shared clonotypes between healthy human individuals. Naive CD8 cells lacked CD45RO, underwent positive selection for CCR7 and left out terminally differentiated effector memory CD45RA+ cells. Some clones are missing from TCRdb's copy, which holds only in-frame ones; the method was immunoSEQ multiplex PCR. The sample records around 1,900,000 clones, around 93% being singletons. The material sequenced was naive CD8+ T cells from PBMCs. These receptor sequences come from a man aged 18 to 29 in good health. Some clones in this sample may be carry-over from other donors' samples.

The chain combines TRBV7-8 with TRBJ2-2; no firm D call. The CDR3 is made up of 14 amino acids. Trimming stripped 3 bases from V and 5 bases from J, with 10 bases between. Germline assignment: CDR1 SGHVS and CDR2 FQNEAQ. The CDR3, as DNA: TGTGCCAGCAGCTTGAGTGCAGAAACCGGGGAGCTGTTTTTT. Protein: CASSLSAETGELFF.

The chain combines TRBV4-1 with TRBJ2-1; 15 bases match TRBD2. CDR1 MGHRA and CDR2 YSYEKL come from the germline V gene. V dropped 1 base and J dropped 9; count of bases not matched to a gene: 10. The CDR3 is made up of 18 amino acids. CDR3 protein: CASSQGRSGLAGGGEQFF. DNA of the CDR3: TGCGCCAGCAGCCAAGGAAGATCAGGACTAGCGGGAGGGGGTGAGCAGTTCTTC.

The gene calls are TRBV6-5 and TRBJ2-7, with D possibly being TRBD1 (5 bases). The germline V and J ends were trimmed by 4 bases and 3 bases, with 13 bases remaining between them. Germline CDR1 is MNHEY and CDR2 is SVGAGI. The length of the CDR3 is 14 residues. The CDR3 here is CASSWGQGHYEQYF. The CDR3 region has the DNA TGTGCCAGCAGTTGGGGCCAGGGCCACTACGAGCAGTACTTC.

The chain carries TRBV4-1 and TRBJ2-3; D is possibly TRBD1 (6 bases). This CDR3 comprises 18 residues. CDR1 and CDR2 from the germline V gene are MGHRA and YSYEKL. Deletions cut 2 bases from V and 0 bases from J, with 18 bases between. The CDR3 nucleotides are TGCGCCAGCAGCCAACCAGGGACACCTGATCCTAGCACAGATACGCAGTATTTT. Amino acids: CASSQPGTPDPSTDTQYF.

The rearrangement joins TRBV29-1 to TRBJ2-1, with D possibly being TRBD1 (5 bases). CDR1 and CDR2 (germline): SQVTM, ANQGSEA. V was clipped by 4 bases and J by 5 bases, with 15 bases between them. The CDR3 spans 14 residues. CDR3 loop: CSVGFPSRDNEQFF. Here the CDR3 DNA reads TGCAGCGTTGGTTTTCCCAGCAGGGACAATGAGCAGTTCTTC.

The V gene is TRBV29-1, the J gene TRBJ2-5; 11 nucleotides align to TRBD2. The J call is doubtful: the DNA matches TRBJ2-7 better. Germline lookup yields CDR1 SQVTM and CDR2 ANQGSEA. The CDR3 runs 14 residues. The CDR3 region has the DNA TGCAGCGTTCGACTAGCGGGATTGCGGTACGAGCAGTACTTC. Its translation: CSVRLAGLRYEQYF.

The rearrangement links TRBV2 to TRBJ2-7; D assignment may be TRBD1 or TRBD2 (5 bases each). The CDR3 runs 16 residues. V lost 1 base and J lost 0, with 13 bases in between. CDR1 and CDR2 from the germline V gene are SNHLY and FYNNEI. CDR3 DNA: TGTGCCAGCAGTGAAGGGGGGTGGGCCCTCTCCTACGAGCAGTACTTC. As protein: CASSEGGWALSYEQYF.

There are a few counts of this clone. The chain employs TRBV15 and TRBJ1-1; D is ambiguous. This CDR3 has 12 residues. V was cut by 0 bases and J by 6 bases, with 5 bases left in between. The germline V gene encodes CDR1 LNHNV and CDR2 YYDKDF (reference sequence). The CDR3, as DNA: TGTGCCACCAGCAGAGACAGAGCTGAAGCTTTCTTT. Translating gives CATSRDRAEAFF.

The chain combines TRBV4-1 with TRBJ1-5; tentatively, D is TRBD1 (6 bases). Trimming removed 0 bases at V and 7 bases at J, with 13 bases between. There are 15 residues in the CDR3. Germline-derived CDR1 and CDR2 are MGHRA and YSYEKL. CDR3 nucleotide sequence: TGCGCCAGCAGCCAAGATCGGCAGGGGAACCAGCCCCAGCATTTT. Translated: CASSQDRQGNQPQHF.

The rearrangement joins TRBV25-1 to TRBJ2-1, with D possibly TRBD2 on 6 matching bases. CDR3 length: 17 residues. Germline assignment: CDR1 MGHDK and CDR2 SYGVNS. V was clipped by 4 bases and J by 0 bases, with 16 bases between them. Written as DNA, the CDR3 is TGTGCCAGCAGTGGGCGGGGACGGGAGAGCTCCTACAATGAGCAGTTCTTC. It codes for CASSGRGRESSYNEQFF.

The chain couples TRBV7-9 to TRBJ2-5, with 9 bases aligning to TRBD1. Germline assignment: CDR1 SEHNR and CDR2 FQNEAQ (reference sequence). V lost 5 bases, J lost 6 bases, and 7 bases stayed unmatched. The CDR3 has 14 residues. CDR3 coding DNA: TGTGCCAGCAGCGCCATACAGGGGGCGCAGACCCAGTACTTC. It is translated as CASSAIQGAQTQYF.

This clone appeared once. The chain combines TRBV9 with TRBJ2-2; TRBD1 is a possible D gene (6 bases). Germline-derived CDR1 and CDR2 are SGDLS and YYNGEE. CDR3 length: 16 amino acids. V was cut by 0 bases and J by 1 base, with 10 bases left in between. Here the CDR3 reads CASSVGTGQNTGELFF. CDR3 nucleotide sequence: TGTGCCAGCAGCGTAGGAACGGGACAGAACACCGGGGAGCTGTTTTTT.

V and J are TRBV10-3 and TRBJ2-1, with TRBD2 identical over 8 bases. From germline, CDR1 is ENHRY and CDR2 SYGVKD. CDR3 length: 13 residues. V shed 6 bases, J shed 4 bases, and the junction held 2 bases outside the gene matches. The CDR3: CAIRGGGYNEQFF. The CDR3 DNA follows: TGTGCCATCAGGGGCGGGGGGTACAATGAGCAGTTCTTC.

V gene TRBV7-9 combines with J gene TRBJ2-2; no clear D. CDR3 length: 14 residues. CDR1 and CDR2 from the germline V gene are SEHNR and FQNEAQ (reference sequence). Trimming left V 4 bases short and J 4 bases short, with 10 bases between. The CDR3 loop reads CASSSSLGTGELFF. CDR3 nucleotide sequence: TGTGCCAGCAGCTCCTCATTGGGCACCGGGGAGCTGTTTTTT.

The chain is built from TRBV27 and TRBJ2-4, with 12 bases lining up with TRBD2. V trimming: 5 bases; J trimming: 3 bases; junction bases outside the gene matches: 5. CDR1 and CDR2 from the germline V gene are MNHEY and SMNVEV (reference sequence). This CDR3 has 16 amino acids. As DNA, the CDR3 is TGTGCCAGCAGTACCAGACTAGCGGGGGACAAAAACATTCAGTACTTC. Protein sequence: CASSTRLAGDKNIQYF.